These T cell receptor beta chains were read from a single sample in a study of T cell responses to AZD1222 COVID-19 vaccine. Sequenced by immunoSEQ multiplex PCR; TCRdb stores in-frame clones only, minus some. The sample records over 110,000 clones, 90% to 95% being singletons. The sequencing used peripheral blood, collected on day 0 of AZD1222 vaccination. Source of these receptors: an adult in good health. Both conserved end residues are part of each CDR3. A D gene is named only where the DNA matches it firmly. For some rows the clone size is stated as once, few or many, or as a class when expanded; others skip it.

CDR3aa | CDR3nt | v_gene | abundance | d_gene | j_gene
CASSLPGYEQYF | TGTGCCAGCAGTTTACCGGGCTACGAGCAGTACTTC | TRBV28 | - | - | TRBJ2-7
CASSQHRGSNTEAFF | TGCGCCAGCAGCCAACACAGGGGTTCGAACACTGAAGCTTTCTTT | TRBV4-3 | - | TRBD1 | TRBJ1-1
CASSPGGRPFEAFF | TGTGCCAGTAGCCCGGGAGGCAGGCCGTTTGAAGCTTTCTTT | TRBV19 | once | - | TRBJ1-1
CASSTRGENTEAFF | TGCGCCAGCAGCACTCGAGGGGAGAACACTGAAGCTTTCTTT | TRBV5-1 | once | - | TRBJ1-1
CASSLGGVDDEQFF | TGCGCCAGCAGCTTGGGCGGGGTAGACGATGAGCAGTTCTTC | TRBV5-1 | - | - | TRBJ2-1
CASSPTGDYTEAFF | TGTGCCAGCAGTCCGACAGGGGATTACACTGAAGCTTTCTTT | TRBV27 | - | TRBD1 | TRBJ1-1
CASSLGAANTGELFF | TGTGCCAGCAGCTTAGGTGCAGCGAACACCGGGGAGCTGTTTTTT | TRBV7-2 | - | - | TRBJ2-2
CSASTRGRTATNEKLFF | TGCAGTGCTAGTACGCGAGGCAGAACAGCAACTAATGAAAAACTGTTTTTT | TRBV20-1 | - | - | TRBJ1-4
CASSLEVENSPLHF | TGTGCCAGCAGCTTAGAGGTGGAAAATTCACCCCTCCACTTT | TRBV7-2 | - | - | TRBJ1-6
CASSITPPASSGNTIYF | TGTGCCAGTAGTATTACTCCCCCCGCGAGCTCTGGAAACACCATATATTTT | TRBV19 | - | - | TRBJ1-3
CASSLVGEDRVDQPQHF | TGTGCCAGCAGCTTAGTAGGTGAGGACAGGGTAGATCAGCCCCAGCATTTT | TRBV11-3 | - | TRBD1 | TRBJ1-5
CASTYRGNSNQPQHF | TGTGCCAGCACTTACAGGGGTAATAGCAATCAGCCCCAGCATTTT | TRBV6-5 | - | TRBD1 | TRBJ1-5
CASNTSYEQYF | TGTGCCAGCAACACCTCCTACGAGCAGTACTTC | TRBV6-4 | - | - | TRBJ2-7
CASSHRDRNTGELFF | TGTGCCAGCAGCCACCGGGACAGGAACACCGGGGAGCTGTTTTTT | TRBV3-1/TRBV3-2 | - | TRBD1 | TRBJ2-2
CASSPRRADYNEQFF | TGTGCCAGCAGCCCGCGGCGGGCCGACTACAATGAGCAGTTCTTC | TRBV9 | - | - | TRBJ2-1
CASSLFRGVDSPLHF | TGTGCCAGCAGCTTGTTTCGGGGAGTTGATTCACCCCTCCACTTT | TRBV5-8 | - | - | TRBJ1-6
CSAPRLAGVGETQYF | TGCAGCGCCCCCAGACTAGCGGGAGTAGGAGAGACCCAGTACTTC | TRBV29-1 | - | TRBD2 | TRBJ2-5
CASSPLPSDREGTEAFF | TGTGCCAGCTCACCGCTTCCCTCCGACAGGGAGGGGACTGAAGCTTTCTTT | TRBV18 | - | TRBD1 | TRBJ1-1
CASSEVVHEQYF | TGTGCCAGCAGTGAAGTCGTCCACGAGCAGTACTTC | TRBV2 | - | - | TRBJ2-7
CASSIASSGTNTGELFF | TGTGCCAGTAGTATAGCGTCTAGCGGAACGAACACCGGGGAGCTGTTTTTT | TRBV19 | - | TRBD2 | TRBJ2-2
CASSPDNQGRSGRAFF | TGTGCCAGCTCACCAGACAACCAGGGAAGAAGCGGGAGAGCTTTCTTT | TRBV18 | - | - | TRBJ1-1
CASSVGRVANYGYTF | TGTGCCAGCAGCGTAGGGAGGGTAGCTAACTATGGCTACACCTTC | TRBV9 | once | - | TRBJ1-2
CASSRGSGEPQHF | TGCGCCAGCAGTCGGGGTTCGGGGGAACCCCAGCATTTT | TRBV5-1 | - | - | TRBJ1-5
CASSLRESYNEQFF | TGCGCCAGCAGCTTGCGGGAGTCCTACAATGAGCAGTTCTTC | TRBV5-1 | - | - | TRBJ2-1
CASSLNRDEQFF | TGTGCCAGCAGCTTGAACAGGGATGAGCAGTTCTTC | TRBV12-3/TRBV12-4 | - | - | TRBJ2-1
CASSLGMAGNQPQHF | TGTGCCAGCAGCTTAGGTATGGCGGGTAATCAGCCCCAGCATTTT | TRBV7-3 | - | - | TRBJ1-5
CASSFRDRVSEQYF | TGTGCCAGCAGTTTCCGGGACAGGGTATCCGAGCAGTACTTC | TRBV27 | - | TRBD1 | TRBJ2-7
CASSLAGGAFF | TGCGCCAGCAGCTTGGCCGGGGGAGCTTTCTTT | TRBV5-1 | - | - | TRBJ1-1
CASSSGGRIDTQYF | TGTGCCAGCAGCTCGGGGGGAAGAATAGATACGCAGTATTTT | TRBV6-5 | - | TRBD2 | TRBJ2-3
CASSHGTSASEQYF | TGTGCCAGCAGCCACGGGACTAGCGCCTCCGAGCAGTACTTC | TRBV3-1/TRBV3-2 | - | TRBD2 | TRBJ2-7
CASSQVRTGTSSYEQYF | TGTGCCAGCAGCCAAGTGAGGACAGGGACGAGCTCCTACGAGCAGTACTTC | TRBV3-1/TRBV3-2 | - | TRBD1 | TRBJ2-7
CASGSQGSEGYTF | TGTGCCAGCGGGTCCCAGGGGAGTGAGGGCTACACCTTC | TRBV6-5 | - | - | TRBJ1-2
CAISGGNINSPLHF | TGTGCCATCAGTGGGGGCAATATTAATTCACCCCTCCACTTT | TRBV10-3 | - | - | TRBJ1-6
CATPHGTRGHGAYEQYF | TGTGCCACCCCTCACGGGACACGGGGGCACGGGGCCTACGAGCAGTACTTC | TRBV24-1 | - | - | TRBJ2-7
CASSPQGQEQFF | TGTGCCAGCAGCCCACAGGGTCAAGAGCAGTTCTTC | TRBV13 | - | - | TRBJ2-1
CASGSGTASGYTF | TGTGCCAGCGGATCCGGGACAGCCTCTGGCTACACCTTC | TRBV7-8 | - | TRBD1 | TRBJ1-2
CASSLNSYEQYF | TGTGCCAGCAGTTTAAATTCCTACGAGCAGTACTTC | TRBV28 | - | - | TRBJ2-7
CASSQEGAGDNEQFF | TGTGCCAGCAGCCAAGAAGGGGCGGGAGACAATGAGCAGTTCTTC | TRBV4-2 | - | TRBD2 | TRBJ2-1
CASSLSGSADTQYF | TGCGCCAGCAGCCTGAGCGGGAGCGCGGATACGCAGTATTTT | TRBV5-1 | - | TRBD2 | TRBJ2-3
CASSIGPGGASPLHF | TGTGCCAGTAGTATCGGGCCAGGGGGAGCTTCACCCCTCCACTTT | TRBV19 | - | TRBD1 | TRBJ1-6
CSAAQGFDYGYTF | TGCAGCGCCGCTCAGGGGTTCGACTATGGCTACACCTTC | TRBV29-1 | - | - | TRBJ1-2
CASSSSGQGTEAFF | TGTGCCAGCAGTTCCTCGGGACAGGGGACTGAAGCTTTCTTT | TRBV6-6 | - | TRBD1 | TRBJ1-1
CASSHARDYQNYEQYF | TGTGCCAGCAGCCATGCCCGGGACTATCAGAATTACGAGCAGTACTTC | TRBV3-1/TRBV3-2 | - | TRBD2 | TRBJ2-7
CASSSGPLGAGEQYF | TGTGCCAGCAGCTCCGGCCCGCTGGGCGCTGGCGAGCAGTACTTC | TRBV11-3 | once | - | TRBJ2-7
CASSFSRSYNSPLHF | TGTGCCAGCAGTTTTAGCAGATCCTATAATTCACCCCTCCACTTT | TRBV27 | - | - | TRBJ1-6
CASSPGQGQTEAFF | TGTGCCAGCTCGCCGGGACAGGGGCAAACTGAAGCTTTCTTT | TRBV18 | - | TRBD1 | TRBJ1-1
CASSIGEGPQYF | TGTGCCAGTAGTATAGGGGAGGGCCCGCAGTACTTC | TRBV19 | - | TRBD2 | TRBJ2-7
CASSPRPGGAGTDTQYF | TGTGCCAGCTCACCACGTCCCGGGGGGGCGGGGACAGATACGCAGTATTTT | TRBV18 | - | TRBD2 | TRBJ2-3
CASRLRTSIGTGELFF | TGTGCCAGCAGACTCCGGACTAGTATAGGCACCGGGGAGCTGTTTTTT | TRBV2 | - | TRBD2 | TRBJ2-2
CASSESGVKAYEQYF | TGTGCCAGCAGTGAATCGGGGGTGAAGGCCTACGAGCAGTACTTC | TRBV2 | - | - | TRBJ2-7
CASDEGEKLFF | TGTGCCAGCGATGAGGGGGAAAAACTGTTTTTT | TRBV7-2 | - | - | TRBJ1-4
CASSSLAGSLNEQFF | TGTGCCAGCAGCTCTCTAGCGGGTTCCTTAAATGAGCAGTTCTTC | TRBV3-1/TRBV3-2 | - | TRBD2 | TRBJ2-1
CASSLISDYEQYF | TGTGCCAGCAGCTTAATCAGTGACTACGAGCAGTACTTC | TRBV7-2 | - | - | TRBJ2-7
CASSLEGAISSYNEQFF | TGTGCCAGCAGCTTAGAGGGAGCGATTAGCTCCTACAATGAGCAGTTCTTC | TRBV11-3 | - | - | TRBJ2-1
CASSYPGRNTIYF | TGTGCCAGCAGTTACCCCGGGAGAAACACCATATATTTT | TRBV6-2/TRBV6-3 | - | - | TRBJ1-3